Below are 30 T cell receptor beta chains sequenced from a single sample in a study of beta chain features in type 1 diabetes. What was sequenced were expressed TCRB transcripts, since all of the isolated RNA had been reverse transcribed. TCRdb's copy holds only in-frame clones and misses some; the assay was immunoSEQ multiplex PCR. This table has 400,000 to 550,000 clones, about 10% appearing once. The sample consisted of naive CD4+ T cells from blood. All receptors derive from a woman in her late teens or twenties in good health.

V is TRBV4-2 and J is TRBJ2-1; 10 bases agree with TRBD2. The J segment lost 3 bases and the V segment lost 4 bases, leaving 15 bases of the junction unmatched. Looked up from germline, CDR1 is LGHNA and CDR2 is YNFKEQ. The CDR3 sequence is 19 residues long. CDR3 sequence reads: CASSPLLSGRAGIYNEQFF. CDR3 nucleotides: TGTGCCAGCAGCCCCCTGCTCAGCGGGAGGGCCGGTATCTACAATGAGCAGTTCTTC.

This chain joins TRBV4-1 and TRBJ2-2; weak D call: TRBD1 (5 bases). The CDR3 loop spans 15 amino acids. Trimming removed 3 bases from V and 1 base from J, with 9 bases in between. Germline V gene data show CDR1 as MGHRA and CDR2 as YSYEKL. The CDR3 sequence is CASSQTGQNTGELFF. CDR3 bases: TGCGCCAGCAGCCAGACCGGACAGAACACCGGGGAGCTGTTTTTT.

This clone has only a few counts. The chain is built from TRBV28 and TRBJ2-2; D remains ambiguous. The CDR3 covers 12 residues. V was shortened by 4 bases and J by 6 bases, with 6 bases between the two germline ends. Germline V gives CDR1 MDHEN, CDR2 SYDVKM. The CDR3 DNA reads as TGTGCCAGCAGTTCCCCTCCCGGGGAGCTGTTTTTT. It codes for CASSSPPGELFF.

The chain uses TRBV25-1 and TRBJ1-3; TRBD1 aligns across 9 bases. Germline V CDR1 and CDR2: MGHDK, SYGVNS. J gave up 4 bases and V 4 bases, and 5 bases lay outside the gene matches. This CDR3 has 15 amino acids. CDR3 DNA: TGTGCCAGCAGTGCCCCGGGACAGGGAGGAAACACCATATATTTT. Amino acids: CASSAPGQGGNTIYF.

V and J are TRBV7-2 and TRBJ2-3; D gene unclear. Per the germline V gene, CDR1 is SGHTA and CDR2 is FQGNSA. Trimming removed 1 base at V and 2 bases at J, with 7 bases between. This CDR3 is built from 14 residues. CDR3 DNA: TGTGCCAGCAGCTTAGGGCAGTACACAGATACGCAGTATTTT. It codes for CASSLGQYTDTQYF.

Points on this clone: The sample holds other DNA sequences that translate to the same CDR3. This chain links TRBV6-5 with TRBJ2-5; D gene unclear. Trimming pared 2 bases from V and 2 bases from J, leaving 0 bases between. Germline CDR1 reads MNHEY; CDR2 reads SVGAGI. The CDR3 is made up of 11 amino acids. CDR3 nucleotides: TGTGCCAGCAGTTACCAAGAGACCCAGTACTTC. Protein product: CASSYQETQYF.

The rearrangement links TRBV7-3 to TRBJ2-3; no clear D gene. Between the trimmed V and J ends, which lost 2 bases and 2 bases, there was a span of 8 bases. CDR1 and CDR2 (germline): SGHTA, FQGTGA. CDR3 length: 14 amino acids. DNA of the CDR3: TGTGCCAGCAGCTTATCTCCGCACACAGATACGCAGTATTTT. Its translation: CASSLSPHTDTQYF.

There are a few counts of this clone. This sequence joins TRBV18 and TRBJ1-2; tentatively, D is TRBD1 (6 bases). Trimming cost V 1 base and J 8 bases, with 17 bases left between them. Germline V CDR1 and CDR2: KGHSH, LQKENI. CDR3 length equals 15 residues. The CDR3 loop reads CASSPLQGGKWGYTF. CDR3 coding DNA: TGTGCCAGCTCACCACTCCAAGGGGGAAAATGGGGCTACACCTTC.

The J gene is TRBJ2-3, the V gene TRBV9; 9 nucleotides agree with TRBD1. After removal of 6 bases from V and 6 bases from J, the junction contained 11 bases not matched to a gene. The length of the CDR3 is 15 residues. Germline V gene lookup returns CDR1 SGDLS and CDR2 YYNGEE. The CDR3 loop is CASTLDGTGYDTQYF. The CDR3 DNA reads TGTGCCAGCACCCTCGACGGGACAGGGTATGATACGCAGTATTTT.

The chain uses TRBV7-9 and TRBJ2-1, with 9 bases lining up with TRBD1. This CDR3 spans 19 amino acids. V lost 5 bases to trimming and J lost 9 bases; unmatched junction nucleotides: 23. Germline lookup yields CDR1 SEHNR and CDR2 FQNEAQ (reference sequence). This CDR3 is CASSLPGQGRNVRIGEQFF. In DNA, the CDR3 is TGTGCCAGCAGCCTCCCGGGACAGGGTCGAAATGTTAGGATTGGTGAGCAGTTCTTC.

This rearrangement joins TRBV28 to TRBJ2-7; D gene ambiguous. Germline V gene lookup returns CDR1 MDHEN and CDR2 SYDVKM. Trimming shortened V by 10 bases and J by 2 bases, and 9 bases separated the two germline ends. CDR3 size: 11 residues. CDR3 protein: CATIGPYEQYF. As DNA, the CDR3 is TGTGCCACCATAGGGCCCTACGAGCAGTACTTC.

The J gene is TRBJ2-7, the V gene TRBV19, with a possible D match to TRBD1 (6 bases). The germline V and J ends were trimmed by 5 bases and 1 base, with 18 bases remaining between them. The CDR3 is made up of 16 amino acids. Looked up from germline, CDR1 is LNHDA and CDR2 is SQIVND (reference sequence). CDR3 in DNA: TGTGCCAGTAGTCCCTACCTTCACAGGGCTTCCTACGAGCAGTACTTC. This encodes CASSPYLHRASYEQYF.

The rearrangement uses TRBV18 and TRBJ1-1, with 7 bases that match TRBD1. Germline CDR1 and CDR2: KGHSH and LQKENI. With V trimmed by 6 bases and J by 3 bases, 7 bases remained unmatched. This CDR3 has 14 residues. CDR3 DNA: TGTGCCAGCTCCCCCGGGACAGCTGACACTGAAGCTTTCTTT. Amino acid sequence: CASSPGTADTEAFF.

This clone was seen more than once but under ten times. The chain uses TRBV28 and TRBJ1-2; no firm D call. V was shortened by 5 bases and J by 4 bases, with 17 bases between the two germline ends. The germline V gene encodes CDR1 MDHEN and CDR2 SYDVKM. The CDR3 is 15 residues long. CDR3 in amino acids: CASSERTGTIYGYTF. DNA for the CDR3: TGTGCCAGCAGTGAGAGGACGGGTACGATCTATGGCTACACCTTC.

The table lists this clone with a few counts. V usage is TRBV29-1 and J usage is TRBJ2-3, with unresolved D. With 7 bases removed from V and 1 base from J, the gap between germline ends came to 9 bases. CDR3 length: 12 residues. CDR1 and CDR2 (germline): SQVTM, ANQGSEA. In nucleotides, the CDR3 is TGCAGCGGGGCGGCGGGCACAGATACGCAGTATTTT. Residues: CSGAAGTDTQYF.

The J gene is TRBJ1-6, the V gene TRBV27, with D hard to call. CDR3 size: 12 residues. The V end was cut by 5 bases, the J end by 7 bases, with 6 bases between. Germline loops: CDR1 MNHEY, CDR2 SMNVEV (reference sequence). CDR3 protein: CASSRYNSPLHF. DNA for the CDR3: TGTGCCAGCAGTCGCTACAATTCACCCCTCCACTTT.

This rearrangement joins TRBV19 to TRBJ1-1; no definite D call. This CDR3 has 15 residues. The germline gives CDR1 LNHDA, CDR2 SQIVND (reference sequence). V was pared by 0 bases and J by 0 bases, with 8 bases between. CDR3 DNA: TGTGCCAGTAGTATAGATCGCGGAGTGAACACTGAAGCTTTCTTT. Translating it yields CASSIDRGVNTEAFF.

The V call is TRBV13, the J call TRBJ1-5; D is ambiguous. V lost 4 bases and J lost 5, with 6 bases in between. The germline gives CDR1 PRHDT, CDR2 FYEKMQ (reference sequence). This CDR3 is built from 12 residues. In DNA, the CDR3 is TGTGCCAGCAGCTCCGGTCATCAGCCCCAGCATTTT. This sequence encodes CASSSGHQPQHF.

This clone was counted only a few times. The chain's CDR3 is CSVERGTGNEQYF. Here the CDR3 DNA reads TGCAGCGTTGAACGCGGGACAGGGAACGAGCAGTACTTC. The chain couples TRBV29-1 to TRBJ2-7; 9 nucleotides agree with TRBD1. With 2 bases clipped from V and 5 bases from J, the junction kept 4 bases outside the gene matches. Germline values: CDR1 SQVTM, CDR2 ANQGSEA. The CDR3 is made up of 13 amino acids.

The chain links TRBV7-2 to TRBJ1-1; a possible D gene is TRBD1 (5 bases). The CDR3 totals 15 residues. Germline V gene lookup returns CDR1 SGHTA and CDR2 FQGNSA. V was clipped by 2 bases and J by 1 base, with 11 bases between them. CDR3 region: CASSLLGQGNTEAFF. In nucleotides, the CDR3 is TGTGCCAGCAGCTTACTTGGTCAGGGGAACACTGAAGCTTTCTTT.

This clone was picked up a small number of times. The chain couples TRBV11-2 to TRBJ1-2; D gene ambiguous. The CDR3 is 12 residues long. With 1 base removed from V and 9 bases from J, the gap between germline ends came to 9 bases. CDR1 is SGHAT and CDR2 is FQNNGV in the germline V gene. In nucleotides, the CDR3 is TGTGCCAGCAGCTTAGCGGACGTTAGCTACACCTTC. Translating gives CASSLADVSYTF.

J is TRBJ1-3 and V is TRBV29-1, with D possibly TRBD1 on 6 matching bases. This CDR3 has 15 amino acids. Germline V gives CDR1 SQVTM, CDR2 ANQGSEA. The V and J ends lost 4 bases and 0 bases respectively, with 13 bases between them. The CDR3 sequence: CSVASGTNSGNTIYF. Written as DNA, the CDR3 is TGCAGCGTTGCCTCCGGGACAAACTCTGGAAACACCATATATTTT.

This chain uses TRBV7-2 with TRBJ2-7, with 8 nucleotides matching TRBD2. The CDR3 length is 15 residues. Losses at the gene ends were 1 base for V and 7 bases for J; bases not matched to a gene: 9. Germline assignment: CDR1 SGHTA and CDR2 FQGNSA. This CDR3 is CASSLVGLGGVEQYF. The CDR3, as DNA: TGTGCCAGCAGCTTAGTGGGACTAGGAGGGGTAGAGCAGTACTTC.

A few counts support this clone. The V gene is TRBV5-1, the J gene TRBJ2-7; TRBD1 aligns across 7 bases. Germline CDR1 and CDR2: SGHRS and YFSETQ. This CDR3 has 14 residues. V lost 0 bases and J lost 3; bases outside the gene matches: 3. CDR3 loop: CASSLGGQIYEQYV. CDR3 bases: TGCGCCAGCAGCTTGGGGGGACAGATCTACGAGCAGTACGTC.

This chain links TRBV7-9 with TRBJ2-7; unclear D gene. The germline V gene has CDR1 SEHNR and CDR2 FQNEAQ (reference sequence). V lost 5 bases, J lost 4 bases, and 6 bases lay in between. There are 11 residues in the CDR3. The CDR3 DNA reads as TGTGCCAGCAGCATAACTTACGAGCAGTACGTC. Protein sequence: CASSITYEQYV.

The chain employs TRBV2 and TRBJ1-4; the D gene is possibly TRBD1 (6 bases). Germline V lookup: CDR1 SNHLY, CDR2 FYNNEI. The CDR3 has 17 amino acids. Trimming cost V 0 bases and J 6 bases, with 17 bases left between them. CDR3 nucleotides: TGTGCCAGCAGTGAAGCGGCTACAGGGTTTATTTATGAAAAACTGTTTTTT. Translation gives CASSEAATGFIYEKLFF.

The V gene is TRBV4-3, the J gene TRBJ1-2; 12 nucleotides align to TRBD1. With 1 base clipped from V and 5 bases from J, the junction kept 5 bases outside the gene matches. The CDR3 covers 16 residues. The germline V gene has CDR1 LGHNA and CDR2 YSLEER. CDR3 DNA sequence: TGCGCCAGCAGCCAAGGAGGGACAGGGGGCCTGTATGGCTACACCTTC. It encodes CASSQGGTGGLYGYTF.

The chain joins TRBV29-1 to TRBJ2-2; D is unresolved. Trimming removed 1 base at V and 6 bases at J, with 9 bases between. CDR3 length equals 13 residues. Germline V gene data show CDR1 as SQVTM and CDR2 as ANQGSEA. The DNA for the CDR3 is TGCAGCGTTGAAGTACGGGTACCCGGGGAGCTGTTTTTT. It specifies CSVEVRVPGELFF.

This clone was counted only a few times. The rearrangement links TRBV7-2 to TRBJ2-1, with 10 positions matching TRBD2. CDR1 SGHTA and CDR2 FQGNSA come from the germline V gene. CDR3 length: 15 amino acids. V shed 5 bases, J shed 3 bases, and the junction held 4 bases outside the gene matches. The CDR3 nucleotides are TGTGCCAGCAGCATAACTAGCGGGGTCTACAATGAGCAGTTCTTC. It encodes CASSITSGVYNEQFF.

The chain links TRBV7-9 to TRBJ1-4; D is undetermined. This CDR3 has 14 residues. V lost 5 bases and J 8 bases, leaving 15 bases between the germline ends. Germline V gives CDR1 SEHNR, CDR2 FQNEAQ (reference sequence). The CDR3 here is CASSRMLWAEKLFF. The CDR3 region has the DNA TGTGCCAGCAGCCGGATGCTGTGGGCCGAAAAACTGTTTTTT.